This T cell receptor beta chain was captured by sequencing in a study of cytomegalovirus exposure and HLA in healthy donors. In the study overall: HLA-typed donors contributed 65 million to 95 million unique TCRs, which were held in an early data release. Most genotyped donors, over 70% of 300 to 400, had Caucasian-associated genetic ancestry.

Primers: 60 Vbeta forward and 13 Jbeta reverse. Using immunoSEQ multiplex PCR, the repertoire was profiled, and TCRdb retains in-frame clones only, with some absent. Recorded here are 70,000 to 90,000 clones; the top ten clones represent 3% to 4.5%. To note about this clone: The antigen is unknown.

Study observations and caveats: 87-base-pair reads could not separate some V segments, including TRBV6-2 and TRBV6-3. Some TCR beta chains (around 180 of them) were listed as cytomegalovirus-associated.

The length of the CDR3 is 14 residues. V was pared by 7 bases and J by 5 bases, with 18 bases between. Germline CDR1 and CDR2: MDHEN and SYDVKM. This chain links TRBV28 with TRBJ2-7; no definite D call. The specimen sequenced was PBMCs. This receptor was obtained from a man aged 18 to 30 in good health and CMV-seropositive. The CDR3 spells CASIAMAASHEQYF. CDR3 in DNA: TGTGCCAGCATAGCAATGGCGGCATCGCACGAGCAGTACTTC.